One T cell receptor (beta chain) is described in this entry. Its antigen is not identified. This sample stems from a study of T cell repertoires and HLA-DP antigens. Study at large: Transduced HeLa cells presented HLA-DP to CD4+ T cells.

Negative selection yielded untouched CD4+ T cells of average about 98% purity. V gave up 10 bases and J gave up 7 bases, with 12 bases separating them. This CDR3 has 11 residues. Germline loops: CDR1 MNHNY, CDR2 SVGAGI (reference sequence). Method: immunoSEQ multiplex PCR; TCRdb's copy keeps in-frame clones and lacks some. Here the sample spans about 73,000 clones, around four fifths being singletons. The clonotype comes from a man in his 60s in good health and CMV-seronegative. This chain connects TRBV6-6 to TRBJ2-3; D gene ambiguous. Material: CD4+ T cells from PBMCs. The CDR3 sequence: CATLLANTQYF. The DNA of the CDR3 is TGTGCCACCTTACTGGCTAATACGCAGTATTTT.